One and the same sample provided the 27 T cell receptor beta chains below, sequenced in a study of type 1 regulatory T cells. Study results and caveats: Tr1 cells had a more restricted TCR repertoire than non-Tr1 cells.

Antigens for these TCRs are unknown. MiXCR, run by TCRdb on the reads, gives a single entry per CDR3 protein. The sample includes fewer than 5,500 distinct CDR3 sequences, around 26% of them seen just once. Specimen: cultured type 1 regulatory T (Tr1) cells, either the whole culture or a sorted fraction (not recorded which). These TCRs come from a human donor in good health.

The chain joins TRBV28 to TRBJ1-5; 7 nucleotides line up with TRBD1. The junction had 13 bases not matched to a gene; V was cut back by 4 bases and J by 7 bases. The CDR3 covers 16 residues. Germline CDR1 and CDR2: MDHEN and SYDVKM. The DNA for the CDR3 is TGTGCCAGCAGTTGGGGCGGCAGGGGGACGGAGCAGCCCCAGCATTTT. Encoded protein: CASSWGGRGTEQPQHF.

Worth noting for this clonotype: This could be a read error, since a much larger clone is one nucleotide away. The gene calls are TRBV5-1 and TRBJ2-7; no clear D gene. With 8 bases removed from V and 4 bases from J, the gap between germline ends came to 4 bases. The CDR3 sequence is 9 residues long. Germline loops: CDR1 SGHRS, CDR2 YFSETQ. CDR3 sequence: CARRYEQYF. CDR3 sequence (DNA): TGCGCCAGGCGGTACGAGCAGTACTTC.

CDR3 nucleotide sequence: TGTGCCAGCAGTGAAAATCGGCAGCAAGCTTTCTTT. Encoded protein: CASSENRQQAFF. The genes are TRBV2 and TRBJ1-1, with D uncertain. The germline CDR1 and CDR2 sequences are SNHLY and FYNNEI. V was pared by 2 bases and J by 9 bases, with 10 bases between. CDR3 size: 12 residues.

This clonotype occurred a few times. This chain joins TRBV20-1 and TRBJ2-4; TRBD2 might be the D (5 bases). The CDR3 covers 15 residues. Trimming took 2 bases from V and 0 from J, leaving 11 bases between them. Per germline, CDR1 DFQATT and CDR2 SNEGSKA (reference sequence). The CDR3 loop is CSARYPGLAKNIQYF. In DNA, the CDR3 is TGCAGTGCTAGATACCCGGGATTAGCCAAAAACATTCAGTACTTC.

The chain carries TRBV5-1 and TRBJ2-2; D remains ambiguous. Trimming took off 6 bases at V and 6 bases at J, with 0 bases between the two ends. This CDR3 region has 9 residues. CDR1 is SGHRS and CDR2 is YFSETQ in the germline V gene. CDR3 nucleotide sequence: TGCGCCAGCACCGGGGAGCTGTTTTTT. It is translated as CASTGELFF.

By share, this clonotype counts as medium-sized. V usage is TRBV10-1 and J usage is TRBJ2-1; TRBD2 might be the D (6 bases). Germline assignment: CDR1 WNHNN and CDR2 SYGVQD (reference sequence). V lost 0 bases to trimming and J lost 3 bases, with 9 bases between them. This CDR3 comprises 15 residues. The DNA for the CDR3 is TGCGCCAGCAGTGAGTCGGCGGGGCTCTACAATGAGCAGTTCTTC. This sequence encodes CASSESAGLYNEQFF.

This clonotype was observed a handful of times. V usage is TRBV19 and J usage is TRBJ2-3; TRBD2 matches 11 bases. J lost 3 bases, V lost 6 bases, and 8 bases had no gene match. In germline, CDR1 is LNHDA, CDR2 SQIVND (reference sequence). The length of the CDR3 is 16 residues. CDR3 nucleotide sequence: TGTGCCAGTAGAATACCCGGGACTAGCGGTACAGATACGCAGTATTTT. Residues: CASRIPGTSGTDTQYF. Full variable domain (rest looked up from reference TRBV19 and TRBJ2-3): DGGITQSPKYLFRKEGQNVTLSCEQNLNHDAMYWYRQDPGQGLRLIYYSQIVNDFQKGDIAEGYSVSREKKESFPLTVTSAQKNPTAFYLCASRIPGTSGTDTQYFGPGTRLTVL.

The chain is built from TRBV28 and TRBJ1-2; 8 bases line up with TRBD1. Trimming took 5 bases from V and 4 from J; bases not matched to a gene: 9. Germline values: CDR1 MDHEN, CDR2 SYDVKM. This CDR3 spans 15 amino acids. The CDR3 DNA follows: TGTGCCAGCAGTGGGCCAGGGGGCGGGACCTATGGCTACACCTTC. Translated: CASSGPGGGTYGYTF.

This clonotype turned up a few times. V is TRBV7-3 and J is TRBJ2-7; D ambiguous. CDR3 length: 15 amino acids. Germline V CDR1 and CDR2: SGHTA, FQGTGA. V was trimmed by 5 bases and J by 2 bases, leaving 16 bases between them. The CDR3 sequence is CASSLSPGGAYEQYF. Here the CDR3 DNA reads TGTGCCAGCAGCCTCTCCCCGGGCGGAGCCTACGAGCAGTACTTC.

This clonotype has at least ten counts. The chain couples TRBV6-6 to TRBJ1-5, with D tentatively TRBD1 (6 bases). CDR1 MNHNY and CDR2 SVGAGI come from the germline V gene (reference sequence). The germline V and J ends were trimmed by 6 bases and 4 bases, with 19 bases remaining between them. The CDR3 covers 16 residues. CDR3 in amino acids: CASSSRRGLGNQPQHF. CDR3 nucleotide sequence: TGTGCCAGCAGCTCTCGGCGGGGGCTTGGAAATCAGCCCCAGCATTTT.

This clonotype was seen just once. A read error may explain this, as a much larger clone is one base away. The V and J genes are TRBV3-1 and TRBJ1-1; 7 bases line up with TRBD1. This CDR3 has 15 residues. Germline V gene lookup returns CDR1 LGHDT and CDR2 YNNKEL (reference sequence). This chain's CDR3 is CASSPTGQLNAEAFF. The CDR3 nucleotides are TGTGCCAGCAGCCCGACGGGACAGTTGAACGCTGAAGCTTTCTTT.

This clonotype was counted only a few times. This rearrangement joins TRBV24-1 to TRBJ1-2, with 8 bases lining up with TRBD1. The CDR3 sequence is 13 residues long. Germline V gene sequence: CDR1 KGHDR, CDR2 SFDVKD. Germline trimming cut 1 base from V and 10 bases from J; bases unmatched to any gene: 4. CDR3 coding DNA: TGTGCCACCAGTGATTTATCAGGGGGCCTCTACACCTTC. Residues: CATSDLSGGLYTF.

Points on this clonotype: A much larger clone differs from this one at a single base, so this may be a read error. V gene TRBV9 combines with J gene TRBJ2-6, with unresolved D. Deletions cut 0 bases from V and 2 bases from J, with 12 bases between. CDR1 is SGDLS and CDR2 is YYNGEE in the germline V gene. The CDR3 is 17 residues long. CDR3 protein: CASSVVGYPTGANVLTF. The CDR3 bases are TGTGCCAGCAGCGTAGTGGGTTACCCGACTGGGGCCAACGTCCTGACTTTC. Full variable domain (outside the CDR3, taken from reference TRBV9 and TRBJ2-6): DSGVTQTPKHLITATGQRVTLRCSPRSGDLSVYWYQQSLDQGLQFLIQYYNGEERAKGNILERFSAQQFPDLHSELNLSSLELGDSALYFCASSVVGYPTGANVLTFGAGSRLTVL.

This clonotype has a single count. The chain links TRBV15 to TRBJ2-3; D is perhaps TRBD2 (6 bases). This CDR3 region has 14 residues. V was pared by 5 bases and J by 3 bases, with 12 bases between. Germline V gene data show CDR1 as LNHNV and CDR2 as YYDKDF (reference sequence). CDR3 residues: CATSFPGGTDTQYF. CDR3 DNA: TGTGCCACCAGCTTTCCTGGGGGGACAGATACGCAGTATTTT. Together with reference TRBV15 and TRBJ2-3, the CDR3 gives the full variable domain: DAMVIQNPRYQVTQFGKPVTLSCSQTLNHNVMYWYQQKSSQAPKLLFHYYDKDFNNEADTPDNFQSRRPNTSFCFLDIRSPGLGDTAMYLCATSFPGGTDTQYFGPGTRLTVL.

V and J are TRBV6-4 and TRBJ2-7; 7 bases match TRBD1. Germline V gene data show CDR1 as MRHNA and CDR2 as SNTAGT. This CDR3 comprises 14 residues. Losses at the gene ends were 2 bases for V and 5 bases for J; bases not matched to a gene: 6. The DNA of the CDR3 is TGTGCCAGCAGTGACAAGGACAGGACCCACGAGCAGTACTTC. It specifies CASSDKDRTHEQYF.

This clonotype was seen only a few times. The rearrangement joins TRBV5-1 to TRBJ2-2, with D perhaps TRBD1 (5 bases). Between the trimmed V and J ends, which lost 3 bases and 1 base, there was a span of 10 bases. This CDR3 spans 15 amino acids. The V gene's germline CDR1 is SGHRS and CDR2 YFSETQ. The CDR3 DNA is TGCGCCAGCAGCTCGATCGGACAGAACACCGGGGAGCTGTTTTTT. The encoded protein is CASSSIGQNTGELFF. Full variable domain (missing parts from reference TRBV5-1 and TRBJ2-2): KAGVTQTPRYLIKTRGQQVTLSCSPISGHRSVSWYQQTPGQGLQFLFEYFSETQRNKGNFPGRFSGRQFSNSRSEMNVSTLELGDSALYLCASSSIGQNTGELFFGEGSRLTVL.

V and J are TRBV7-9 and TRBJ1-1, with D tentatively TRBD1 (5 bases). The ends were cut back, 1 base at V and 5 bases at J, with 8 bases in the middle. Germline V gene sequence: CDR1 SEHNR, CDR2 FQNEAQ (reference sequence). There are 13 residues in the CDR3. CDR3: CASSLEGVTEAFF. The CDR3 DNA reads as TGTGCCAGCAGCTTAGAAGGGGTAACTGAAGCTTTCTTT. The whole variable domain, filled in from reference TRBV7-9 and TRBJ1-1, reads DTGVSQNPRHKITKRGQNVTFRCDPISEHNRLYWYRQTLGQGPEFLTYFQNEAQLEKSRLLSDRFSAERPKGSFSTLEIQRTEQGDSAMYLCASSLEGVTEAFFGQGTRLTVV.

This clonotype is medium-sized within its sample. This rearrangement joins TRBV5-1 to TRBJ1-1; D might be TRBD1 (5 bases). Per the germline V gene, CDR1 is SGHRS and CDR2 is YFSETQ. This CDR3 region has 14 residues. V was cut by 0 bases and J by 1 base, with 7 bases left in between. This CDR3 reads CASSLAGQNTEAFF. The CDR3 nucleotides are TGCGCCAGCAGCTTGGCAGGACAGAACACTGAAGCTTTCTTT.

This clonotype qualifies as medium-sized. The chain combines TRBV27 with TRBJ2-7; possible D gene TRBD1, 6 bases. This CDR3 has 14 residues. V dropped 2 bases and J dropped 3 bases, with 11 bases sitting between them. Germline V gene lookup returns CDR1 MNHEY and CDR2 SMNVEV (reference sequence). The CDR3: CASSLKGDNYEQYF. In DNA form, the CDR3 reads TGTGCCAGCAGTTTAAAGGGGGACAACTACGAGCAGTACTTC.

This clonotype is medium-sized. V is TRBV20-1 and J is TRBJ2-1; D not certain. Per germline, CDR1 DFQATT and CDR2 SNEGSKA (reference sequence). Trimming stripped 2 bases from V and 4 bases from J, with 12 bases between. This CDR3 has 14 residues. The DNA for the CDR3 is TGCAGTGCTAGAATGAACTCCGGTTACAATGAGCAGTTCTTC. Protein product: CSARMNSGYNEQFF.

This sequence joins TRBV4-3 and TRBJ2-3, with a weak D call TRBD2 (6 bases). The ends were cut back, 4 bases at V and 3 bases at J, with 14 bases in the middle. The CDR3 has 15 residues. CDR1 is LGHNA, CDR2 YSLEER, per germline. The CDR3 nucleotides are TGCGCCAGCAGCCCCCGTAGCGGAATTACAGATACGCAGTATTTT. It codes for CASSPRSGITDTQYF.

This clonotype has only a few counts. The chain joins TRBV18 to TRBJ2-1, with D unresolved. V was trimmed by 1 base and J by 2 bases, leaving 12 bases between them. Germline V CDR1 and CDR2: KGHSH, LQKENI. This CDR3 spans 16 amino acids. The CDR3 loop is CASSPLGVAAYNEQFF. CDR3 nucleotides: TGTGCCAGCTCACCACTTGGGGTTGCAGCCTACAATGAGCAGTTCTTC. Drawing the rest from reference TRBV18 and TRBJ2-1, the complete variable domain is NAGVMQNPRHLVRRRGQEARLRCSPMKGHSHVYWYRQLPEEGLKFMVYLQKENIIDESGMPKERFSAEFPKEGPSILRIQQVVRGDSAAYFCASSPLGVAAYNEQFFGPGTRLTVL.

The rearrangement joins TRBV28 to TRBJ1-1, with D possibly matching TRBD1 (5 bases). V lost 3 bases and J 5 bases, leaving 16 bases between the germline ends. The V gene's germline CDR1 is MDHEN and CDR2 SYDVKM. This CDR3 comprises 15 residues. In DNA, the CDR3 is TGTGCCAGCAGTTTCGCTAGGGCAGGGAAAACTGAAGCTTTCTTT. Amino acid sequence: CASSFARAGKTEAFF.

V is TRBV30 and J is TRBJ1-5; 8 nucleotides match TRBD1. CDR1 and CDR2 (germline): GTSNPN, SVGIG (reference sequence). V shed 2 bases and J 6 bases; nucleotides not matched to a gene: 6. The CDR3 sequence is 14 residues long. As DNA, the CDR3 is TGTGCCTGGAGTCCGGGACAGGCAGGTCAGCCCCAGCATTTT. This sequence encodes CAWSPGQAGQPQHF.

This clonotype was counted many times. The J gene is TRBJ2-5, the V gene TRBV4-1; D might be TRBD1 or TRBD2, each matching 6 bases. CDR3 length: 16 amino acids. V shed 6 bases and J shed 1 base, with 18 bases lying between them. Germline loops: CDR1 MGHRA, CDR2 YSYEKL. The CDR3 sequence is CASRPTERGPQETQYF. In DNA, the CDR3 is TGCGCCAGCAGACCTACAGAACGGGGGCCCCAAGAGACCCAGTACTTC.

By frequency in the sample, this clonotype is medium-sized. This sequence joins TRBV24-1 and TRBJ1-4; no reliable D call. CDR1 is KGHDR, CDR2 SFDVKD, per germline. This CDR3 spans 15 amino acids. V lost 5 bases and J lost 0, with 9 bases in between. This chain's CDR3 is CATSAGGTTNEKLFF. In nucleotides, the CDR3 is TGTGCCACCAGTGCGGGCGGGACAACTAATGAAAAACTGTTTTTT.

This clonotype showed up just a few times. The chain couples TRBV11-3 to TRBJ1-1, with a weak D call TRBD1 (5 bases). V shed 1 base and J shed 6 bases, with 21 bases lying between them. Germline loops: CDR1 SGHNT, CDR2 YENEEA. The CDR3 extends over 17 amino acids. The CDR3 nucleotides are TGTGCCAGCAGCTTAGCAGGGCAGGCTTTGGATTTGGCTGAAGCTTTCTTT. It yields the protein CASSLAGQALDLAEAFF.